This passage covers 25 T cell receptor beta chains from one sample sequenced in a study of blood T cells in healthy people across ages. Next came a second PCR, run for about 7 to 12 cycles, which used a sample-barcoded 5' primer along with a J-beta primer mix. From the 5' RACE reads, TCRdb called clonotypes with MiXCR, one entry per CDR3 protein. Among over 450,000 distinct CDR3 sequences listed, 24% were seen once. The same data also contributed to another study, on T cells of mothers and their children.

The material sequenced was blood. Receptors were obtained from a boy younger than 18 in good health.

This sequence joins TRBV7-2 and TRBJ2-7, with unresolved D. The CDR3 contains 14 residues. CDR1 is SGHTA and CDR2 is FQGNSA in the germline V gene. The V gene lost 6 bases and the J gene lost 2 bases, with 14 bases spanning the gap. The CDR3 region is CASSSTGYPYEQYF. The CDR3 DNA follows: TGTGCCAGCAGTTCAACTGGATATCCCTACGAGCAGTACTTC.

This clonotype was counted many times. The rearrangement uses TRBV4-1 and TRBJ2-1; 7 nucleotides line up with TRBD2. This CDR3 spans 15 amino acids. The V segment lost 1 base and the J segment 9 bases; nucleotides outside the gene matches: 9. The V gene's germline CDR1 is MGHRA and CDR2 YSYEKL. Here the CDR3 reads CASSQGGGRSGEQFF. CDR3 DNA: TGCGCCAGCAGCCAAGGGGGCGGGAGATCGGGTGAGCAGTTCTTC.

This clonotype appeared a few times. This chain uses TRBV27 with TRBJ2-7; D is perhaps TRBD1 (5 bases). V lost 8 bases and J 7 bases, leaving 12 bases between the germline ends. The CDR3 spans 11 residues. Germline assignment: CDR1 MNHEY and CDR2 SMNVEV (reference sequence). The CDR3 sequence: CASAGPGEQYF. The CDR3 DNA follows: TGTGCCAGCGCCGGCCCAGGGGAGCAGTACTTC.

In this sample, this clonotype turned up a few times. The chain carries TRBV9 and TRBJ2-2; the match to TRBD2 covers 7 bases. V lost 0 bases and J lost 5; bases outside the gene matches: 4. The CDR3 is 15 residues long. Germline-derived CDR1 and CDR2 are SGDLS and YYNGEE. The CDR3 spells CASSVAVGGTGELFF. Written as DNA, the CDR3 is TGTGCCAGCAGCGTAGCTGTCGGGGGGACCGGGGAGCTGTTTTTT.

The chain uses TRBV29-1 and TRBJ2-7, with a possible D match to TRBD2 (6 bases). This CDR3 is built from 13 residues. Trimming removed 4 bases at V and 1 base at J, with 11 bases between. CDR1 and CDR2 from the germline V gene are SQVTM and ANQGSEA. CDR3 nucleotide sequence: TGCAGCGTTGCGGCTAGCGTGTCCTACGAGCAGTACTTC. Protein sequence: CSVAASVSYEQYF.

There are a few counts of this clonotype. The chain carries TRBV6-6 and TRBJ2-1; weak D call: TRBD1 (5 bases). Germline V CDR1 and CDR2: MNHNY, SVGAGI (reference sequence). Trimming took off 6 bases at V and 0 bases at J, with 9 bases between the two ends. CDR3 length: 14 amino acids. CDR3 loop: CASSRQSSYNEQFF. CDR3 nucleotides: TGTGCCAGCAGCAGACAGAGCTCCTACAATGAGCAGTTCTTC.

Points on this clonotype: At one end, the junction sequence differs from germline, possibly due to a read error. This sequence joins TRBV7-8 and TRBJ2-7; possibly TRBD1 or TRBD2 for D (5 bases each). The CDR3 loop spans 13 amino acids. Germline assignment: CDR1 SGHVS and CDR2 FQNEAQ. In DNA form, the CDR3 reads TGTGTCAGCAGCTTGGGGGTCGAGGGCGAGCAGTACTTC. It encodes CVSSLGVEGEQYF. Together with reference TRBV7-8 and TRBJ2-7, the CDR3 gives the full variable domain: GAGVSQSPRYKVAKRGQDVALRCDPISGHVSLFWYQQALGQGPEFLTYFQNEAQLDKSGLPSDRFFAERPEGSVSTLKIQRTQQEDSAVYLCVSSLGVEGEQYFGPGTRLTVT.

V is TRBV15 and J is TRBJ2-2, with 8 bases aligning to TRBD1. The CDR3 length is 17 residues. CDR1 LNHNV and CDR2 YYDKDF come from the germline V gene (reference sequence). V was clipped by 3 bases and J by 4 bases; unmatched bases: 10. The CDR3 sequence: CATSREDRDRSTGELFF. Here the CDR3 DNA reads TGTGCCACCAGCAGGGAGGACAGGGATCGAAGCACCGGGGAGCTGTTTTTT. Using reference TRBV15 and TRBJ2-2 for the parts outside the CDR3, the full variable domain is DAMVIQNPRYQVTQFGKPVTLSCSQTLNHNVMYWYQQKSSQAPKLLFHYYDKDFNNEADTPDNFQSRRPNTSFCFLDIRSPGLGDTAMYLCATSREDRDRSTGELFFGEGSRLTVL.

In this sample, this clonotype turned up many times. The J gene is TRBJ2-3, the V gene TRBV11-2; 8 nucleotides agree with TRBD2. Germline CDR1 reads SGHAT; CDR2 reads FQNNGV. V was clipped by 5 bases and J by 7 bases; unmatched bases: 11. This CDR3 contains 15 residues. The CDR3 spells CASSPLAGSGHTQYF. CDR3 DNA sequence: TGTGCCAGCAGCCCATTAGCGGGATCCGGCCATACGCAGTATTTT.

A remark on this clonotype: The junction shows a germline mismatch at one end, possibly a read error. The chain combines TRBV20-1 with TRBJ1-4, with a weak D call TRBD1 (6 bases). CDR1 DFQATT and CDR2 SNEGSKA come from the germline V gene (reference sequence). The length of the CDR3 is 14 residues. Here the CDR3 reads CSARGGTTNEKLLF. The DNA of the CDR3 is TGCAGTGCTAGAGGCGGGACAACTAATGAAAAACTGCTTTTT.

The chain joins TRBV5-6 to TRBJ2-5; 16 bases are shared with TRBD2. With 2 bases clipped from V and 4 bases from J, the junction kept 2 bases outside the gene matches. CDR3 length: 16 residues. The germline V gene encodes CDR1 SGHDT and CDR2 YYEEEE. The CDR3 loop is CASSFGTSGRAETQYF. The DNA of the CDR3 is TGTGCCAGCAGCTTCGGGACTAGCGGGAGGGCAGAGACCCAGTACTTC.

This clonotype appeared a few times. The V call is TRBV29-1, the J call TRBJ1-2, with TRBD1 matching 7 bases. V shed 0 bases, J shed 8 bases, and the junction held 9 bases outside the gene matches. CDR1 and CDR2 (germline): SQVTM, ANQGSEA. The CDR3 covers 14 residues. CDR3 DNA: TGCAGCGTTGAAGACCCAGACAGGGACGGCGGCTACACCTTC. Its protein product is CSVEDPDRDGGYTF.

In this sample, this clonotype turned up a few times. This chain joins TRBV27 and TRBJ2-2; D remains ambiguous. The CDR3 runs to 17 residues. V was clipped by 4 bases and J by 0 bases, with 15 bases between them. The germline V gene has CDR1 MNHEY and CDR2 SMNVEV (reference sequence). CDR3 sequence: CASSSTVSRPNTGELFF. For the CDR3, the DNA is TGTGCCAGCAGTTCCACAGTTTCCCGACCGAACACCGGGGAGCTGTTTTTT.

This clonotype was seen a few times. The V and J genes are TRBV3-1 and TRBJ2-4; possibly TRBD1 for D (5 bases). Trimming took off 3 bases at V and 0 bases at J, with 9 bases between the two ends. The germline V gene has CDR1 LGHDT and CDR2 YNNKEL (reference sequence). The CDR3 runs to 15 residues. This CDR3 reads CASSQETVAKNIQYF. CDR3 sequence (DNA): TGTGCCAGCAGCCAGGAGACAGTAGCCAAAAACATTCAGTACTTC.

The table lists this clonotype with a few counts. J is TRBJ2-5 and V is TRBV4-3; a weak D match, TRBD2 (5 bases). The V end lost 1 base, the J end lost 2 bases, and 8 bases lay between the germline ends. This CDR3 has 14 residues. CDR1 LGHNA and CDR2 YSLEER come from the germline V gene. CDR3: CASSQGPGQETQYF. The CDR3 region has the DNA TGCGCCAGCAGCCAAGGTCCGGGACAAGAGACCCAGTACTTC.

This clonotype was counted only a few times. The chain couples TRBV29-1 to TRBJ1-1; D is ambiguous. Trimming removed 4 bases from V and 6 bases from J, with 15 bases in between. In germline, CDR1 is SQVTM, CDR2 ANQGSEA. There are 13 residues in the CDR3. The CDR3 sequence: CSVAEYVAAEAFF. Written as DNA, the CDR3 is TGCAGCGTTGCCGAGTACGTGGCGGCTGAAGCTTTCTTT.

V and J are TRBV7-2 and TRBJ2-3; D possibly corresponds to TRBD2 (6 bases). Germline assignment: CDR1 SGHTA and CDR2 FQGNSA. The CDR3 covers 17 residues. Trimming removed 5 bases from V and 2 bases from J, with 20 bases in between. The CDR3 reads CASSRPGLQTNTDTQYF. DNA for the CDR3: TGTGCCAGCAGCCGACCGGGACTCCAAACCAACACAGATACGCAGTATTTT.

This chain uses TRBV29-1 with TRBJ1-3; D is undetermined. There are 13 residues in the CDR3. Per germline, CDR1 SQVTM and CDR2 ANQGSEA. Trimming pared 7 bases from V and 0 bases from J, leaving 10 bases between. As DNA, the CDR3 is TGCAGCGCCCGTAGGCCCTCTGGAAACACCATATATTTT. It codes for CSARRPSGNTIYF.

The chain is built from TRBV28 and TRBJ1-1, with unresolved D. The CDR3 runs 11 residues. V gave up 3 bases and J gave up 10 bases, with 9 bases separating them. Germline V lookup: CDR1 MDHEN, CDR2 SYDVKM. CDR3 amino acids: CASSLYGGAFF. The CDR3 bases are TGTGCCAGCAGTTTGTACGGTGGAGCTTTCTTT.

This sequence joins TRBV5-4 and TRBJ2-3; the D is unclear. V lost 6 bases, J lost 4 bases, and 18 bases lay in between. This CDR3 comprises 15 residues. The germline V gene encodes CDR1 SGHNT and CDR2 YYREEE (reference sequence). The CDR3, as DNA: TGTGCCAGCAACGTCGGACCTGCTGGTGCAGATACGCAGTATTTT. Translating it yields CASNVGPAGADTQYF.

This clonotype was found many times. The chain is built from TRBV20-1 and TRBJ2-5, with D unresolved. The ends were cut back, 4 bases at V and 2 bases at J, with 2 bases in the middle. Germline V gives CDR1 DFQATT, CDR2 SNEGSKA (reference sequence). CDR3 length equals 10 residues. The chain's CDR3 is CSAKQETQYF. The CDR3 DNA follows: TGCAGTGCTAAACAAGAGACCCAGTACTTC.

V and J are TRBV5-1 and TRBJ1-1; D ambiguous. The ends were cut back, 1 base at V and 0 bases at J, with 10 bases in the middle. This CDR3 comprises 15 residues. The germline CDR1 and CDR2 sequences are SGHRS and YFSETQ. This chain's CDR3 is CASSLTTALNTEAFF. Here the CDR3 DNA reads TGCGCCAGCAGCTTGACGACGGCGTTGAACACTGAAGCTTTCTTT.

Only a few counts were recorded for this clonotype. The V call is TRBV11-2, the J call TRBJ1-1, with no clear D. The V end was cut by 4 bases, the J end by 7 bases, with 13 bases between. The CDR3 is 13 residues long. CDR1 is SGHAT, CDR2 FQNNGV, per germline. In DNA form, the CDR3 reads TGTGCCAGCAGCTCAACATTTACCAGTGAAGCTTTCTTT. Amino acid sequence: CASSSTFTSEAFF.

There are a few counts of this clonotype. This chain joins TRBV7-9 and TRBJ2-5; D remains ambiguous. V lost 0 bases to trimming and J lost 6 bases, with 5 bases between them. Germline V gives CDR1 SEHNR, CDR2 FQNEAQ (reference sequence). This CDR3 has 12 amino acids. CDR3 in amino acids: CASSLALQTQYF. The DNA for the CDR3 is TGTGCCAGCAGCTTAGCGTTACAGACCCAGTACTTC.

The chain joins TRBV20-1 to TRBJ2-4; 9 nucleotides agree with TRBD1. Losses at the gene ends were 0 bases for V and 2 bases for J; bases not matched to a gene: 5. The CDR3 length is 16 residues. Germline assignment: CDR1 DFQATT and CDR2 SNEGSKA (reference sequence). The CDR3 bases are TGCAGTGCTAGAGATTCGGACAGGGGTACCAAAAACATTCAGTACTTC. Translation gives CSARDSDRGTKNIQYF.